The subject of this entry is one T cell receptor beta chain. Other DNA variants within this sample encode the same CDR3. These data originate in a study of blood T cell repertoires in COVID-19. Across the study: COVID-19 samples, acute and convalescent, were from the United States, Italy and Spain.

The CDR3 is 13 amino acids. V gave up 5 bases and J gave up 7 bases; unmatched junction bases: 4. The germline V gene encodes CDR1 SEHNR and CDR2 FQNEAQ (reference sequence). The assay was immunoSEQ multiplex PCR, and TCRdb's table has in-frame clones only and misses some. Of about 150,000 clones listed, roughly 85% were seen once; the top ten hold roughly 19%. Cohorts were determined from participant-reported clinical history. This sequence was found in a woman between 65 and 79 years old in a cohort exposed to, infected with or recovered from COVID-19 (not recorded which). Sequenced input: PBMCs or T cells enriched from blood (not recorded which). V gene TRBV7-9 combines with J gene TRBJ2-1; 8 nucleotides align to TRBD2. CDR3 loop: CASSLGLANEQFF. The CDR3 DNA follows: TGTGCCAGCAGCCTTGGACTAGCAAATGAGCAGTTCTTC.